This T cell receptor beta chain was sequenced during a study of blood T cell repertoires in COVID-19. Those enrolled, adults aged roughly 18 to 90 years, came from 24 US areas. In the study's own analysis: Amplified reference gene primers provided the basis for estimating nucleated cell counts. Produced via immunoSEQ multiplex PCR; TCRdb's table is partial and in-frame only. The V and J calls and clone size were taken over from that table, and D and trimming were inferred from the DNA. The data hold 250,000 to 300,000 clones, with approximately 84% observed a single time. The CDR3 runs to 15 residues. The V and J ends lost 1 base and 4 bases, in that order; junction bases with no gene match: 5. Germline V gene data show CDR1 as MNHEY and CDR2 as SMNVEV (reference sequence).

Sequencing was performed on PBMCs or T cells enriched from blood (not recorded which). This TCR was recovered from a man younger than 35 who had recovered from COVID-19. The V and J genes are TRBV27 and TRBJ1-1; 8 nucleotides agree with TRBD1. The CDR3 reads CASSLWTGRATEAFF. CDR3 sequence (DNA): TGTGCCAGCAGTTTATGGACAGGGAGGGCCACTGAAGCTTTCTTT.